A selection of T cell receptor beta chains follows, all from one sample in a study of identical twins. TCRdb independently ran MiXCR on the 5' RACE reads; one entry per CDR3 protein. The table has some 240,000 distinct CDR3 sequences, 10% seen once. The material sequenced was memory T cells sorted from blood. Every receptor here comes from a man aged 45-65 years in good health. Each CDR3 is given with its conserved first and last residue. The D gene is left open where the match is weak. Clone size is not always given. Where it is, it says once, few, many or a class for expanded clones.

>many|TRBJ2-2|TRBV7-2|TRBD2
TGTGCCAGCAGTGACCTAGCGGGGGGGAGCGGGGAGCTGTTTTTT
CASSDLAGGSGELFF
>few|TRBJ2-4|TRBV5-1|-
TGCGCCAGCAGCTTAGGGGGGCCGGCGGACATTCAGTACTTC
CASSLGGPADIQYF
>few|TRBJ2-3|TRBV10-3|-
TGTGCCATCAGTGCGGACCCGACGGCGGGGGATACGCAGTATTTT
CAISADPTAGDTQYF
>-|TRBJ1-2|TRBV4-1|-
TGCGCCAGCAGCCAAGAGCAGCTTTCTAACTATGGCTACACCTTC
CASSQEQLSNYGYTF
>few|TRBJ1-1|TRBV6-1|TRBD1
TGTGCCAGCAACTCGGACAGGGGGAACACTGAAGCTTTCTTT
CASNSDRGNTEAFF
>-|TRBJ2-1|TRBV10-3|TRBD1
TGTGCCATCAGAGGACAGGGCAGCTCCTACAATGAGCAGTTCTTC
CAIRGQGSSYNEQFF
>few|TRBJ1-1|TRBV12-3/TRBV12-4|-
TGTGCCAGCAGACAGGAGCAGAACACTGAAGCTTTCTTT
CASRQEQNTEAFF
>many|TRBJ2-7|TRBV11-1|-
TGTGCCAGCAGAAGTAAAGTAGCAACTGAGCAGTACTTC
CASRSKVATEQYF
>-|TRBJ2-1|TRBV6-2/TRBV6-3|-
TGTGCCAGCAGGCGGGACAGTGTCAATGAGCAGTTCTTC
CASRRDSVNEQFF
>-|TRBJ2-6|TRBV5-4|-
TGTGCCAGCAGCTTGAGGTCGGGGGCAGGGGCCAACGTCCTGACTTTC
CASSLRSGAGANVLTF
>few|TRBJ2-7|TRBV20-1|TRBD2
TGCAGTGCTAGAGGCCCGACTAGCGGGACGTACGAGCAGTACTTC
CSARGPTSGTYEQYF
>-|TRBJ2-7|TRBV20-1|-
TGCAGTGCTCCGGGGCGGGCCTCCTACGAGCAGTACTTC
CSAPGRASYEQYF
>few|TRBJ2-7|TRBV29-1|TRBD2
TGCAGCGTTGGGACCAGAATAGCGGGGGCGGGAGGCTCCTACGAGCAGTACTTC
CSVGTRIAGAGGSYEQYF
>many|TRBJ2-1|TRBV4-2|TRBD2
TGTGCCAGCAGCCCGACTAGCGGTTACAATGAGCAGTTCTTC
CASSPTSGYNEQFF
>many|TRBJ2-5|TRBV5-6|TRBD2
TGTGCCAGCAGCTTGTCGGGACTACCCATGGAGACCCAGTACTTC
CASSLSGLPMETQYF
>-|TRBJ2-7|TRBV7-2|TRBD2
TGTGCCAGCAGCTTAGTAGGAGGGACTAGCAGTTTCTACGAGCAGTACTTC
CASSLVGGTSSFYEQYF
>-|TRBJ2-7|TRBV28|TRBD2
TGTGCCAGCAGTTCCCCCTTAGCGGGATTCACCTACGAGCAGTACTTC
CASSSPLAGFTYEQYF
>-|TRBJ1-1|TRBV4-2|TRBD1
TGTGCCAGCAGCCAACAACAGGGGGCGAAATATGAAGCTTTCTTT
CASSQQQGAKYEAFF
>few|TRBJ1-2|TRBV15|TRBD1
TGTGCCACCAGCAGAGATCCGCGGGGCCGGGACAGCTATGGCTACACCTTC
CATSRDPRGRDSYGYTF
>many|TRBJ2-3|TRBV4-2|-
TGTGCCAGCAGCCATCGCGTTGCGGGTGGCGCAGATACGCAGTATTTT
CASSHRVAGGADTQYF
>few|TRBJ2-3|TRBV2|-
TGTGCCAGCTCCGGGGGCATGTCAGATACGCAGTATTTT
CASSGGMSDTQYF
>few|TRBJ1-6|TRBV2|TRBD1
TGTGCCAGCAGTGATTGGGACAGGAATTCACCCCTCCACTTT
CASSDWDRNSPLHF
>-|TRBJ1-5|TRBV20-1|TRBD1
TGCAGTGCTAGAGACGTGTCAGGGGGAACTCAGCCCCAGCATTTT
CSARDVSGGTQPQHF
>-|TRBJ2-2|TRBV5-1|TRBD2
TGCGCCAGCAGCTTGCCCGGGACTAGCGGGAGGACCGGGGAGCTGTTTTTT
CASSLPGTSGRTGELFF
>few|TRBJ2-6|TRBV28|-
TGTGCCAGCAGTTTACCGGTCGGTGGGGCCAACGTCCTGACTTTC
CASSLPVGGANVLTF
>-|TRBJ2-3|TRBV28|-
TGTGCCAGCAGTCTACAGGGTCGGGACACAGATACGCAGTATTTT
CASSLQGRDTDTQYF
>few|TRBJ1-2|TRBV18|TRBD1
TGTGCCAGCTCACCAGTCTCCGGGACAGGGAACTACACCTTC
CASSPVSGTGNYTF
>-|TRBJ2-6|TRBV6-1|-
TGTGCCAGCAGTATTTCCGGGGCCAACGTCCTGACTTTC
CASSISGANVLTF
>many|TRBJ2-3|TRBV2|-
TGTGCCAGCAGTGGGTGGGTAGGGGGCACAGATACGCAGTATTTT
CASSGWVGGTDTQYF
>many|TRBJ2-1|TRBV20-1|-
TGCAGTGCTCTACCACTACAATTACGACTGGTCAATGAGCAGTTCTTC
CSALPLQLRLVNEQFF
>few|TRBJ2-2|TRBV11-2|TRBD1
TGTGCCAGCAGGCACGCCGGGACAGGGGTGGCCGGGGAGCTGTTTTTT
CASRHAGTGVAGELFF
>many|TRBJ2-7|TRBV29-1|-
TGCAGCGTTGTAATCCGCTCCCACTACGAGCAGTACTTC
CSVVIRSHYEQYF
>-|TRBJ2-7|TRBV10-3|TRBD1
TGTGCCATCAGACGACAGGGGCCCGAGCAGTACTTC
CAIRRQGPEQYF
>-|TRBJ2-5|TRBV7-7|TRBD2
TGTGCTAGCAGCTTAGCTAGCGGGGCAGAGACCCAGTACTTC
CASSLASGAETQYF
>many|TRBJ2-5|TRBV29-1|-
TGCAGCGTTGCCGGGTCCGTCCAAGAGACCCAGTACTTC
CSVAGSVQETQYF
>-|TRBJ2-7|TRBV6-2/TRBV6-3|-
TGTGCCAGCAGGCTATCCCAGGGCTACGAGCAGTACTTC
CASRLSQGYEQYF
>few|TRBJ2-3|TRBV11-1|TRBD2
TGTGCCAGCAGCTCATCTCCTGGACTAGCGGGAGCTCGCACAGATACGCAGTATTTT
CASSSSPGLAGARTDTQYF
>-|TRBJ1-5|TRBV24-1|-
TGTGCCACCAGTGATTCGAGTCAGCCCCAGCATTTT
CATSDSSQPQHF
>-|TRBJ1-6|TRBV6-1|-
TGTGCCAGCACGGGGCGCTCCTATAATTCACCCCTCCACTTT
CASTGRSYNSPLHF
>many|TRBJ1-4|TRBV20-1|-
TGCAGTGCTAGAGATGCGATAGGGGATGAAAAACTGTTTTTT
CSARDAIGDEKLFF
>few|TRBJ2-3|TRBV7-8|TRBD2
TGTGCCAGCAGCTACATACGCCTAGCGGGAAAGTCCAATACGCAGTATTTT
CASSYIRLAGKSNTQYF
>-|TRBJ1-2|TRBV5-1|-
TGCGCCAGCAGCTTGGAAGGGCGGGGCTACACCTTC
CASSLEGRGYTF
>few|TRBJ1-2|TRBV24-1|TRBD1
TGTGCCACCAGTGATTGGAGGGACAGGGTAGTTAACGGTGGGGACACCTTC
CATSDWRDRVVNGGDTF
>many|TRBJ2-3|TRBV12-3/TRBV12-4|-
TGTGCCAGCAGTTCGACGGGATCTCCTAGCACAGATACGCAGTATTTT
CASSSTGSPSTDTQYF
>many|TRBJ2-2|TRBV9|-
TGTGCCAGCAGCCCGGGGGGCGCCGGGGAGCTGTTTTTT
CASSPGGAGELFF
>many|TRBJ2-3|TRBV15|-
TGTGCCACCAGCAGAGATTTGGATACGCAGTATTTT
CATSRDLDTQYF
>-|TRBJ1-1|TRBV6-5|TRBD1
TGTGCCAGCAGTTACTCCGGGACAGGGGCGCAAAGGGCTGAAGCTTTCTTT
CASSYSGTGAQRAEAFF
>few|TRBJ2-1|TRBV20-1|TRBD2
TGCAGTGCTAGGCCCCTAGCGGGTAGCTCCTACAATGAGCAGTTCTTC
CSARPLAGSSYNEQFF
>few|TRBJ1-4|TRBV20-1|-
TGCAGTGCTAGAGATGTGACAGCCCATGAAAAACTGTTTTTT
CSARDVTAHEKLFF
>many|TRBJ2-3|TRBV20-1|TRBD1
TGCAGTGCTGGGGCCAGGACAGGGCAATTAGGTGCAGATACGCAGTATTTT
CSAGARTGQLGADTQYF
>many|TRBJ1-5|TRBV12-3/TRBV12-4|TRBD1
TGTGCCAGCAGGACAGGGGGCTCGAGTCAGCCCCAGCATTTT
CASRTGGSSQPQHF
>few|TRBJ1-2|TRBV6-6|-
TGTGCCAGCAGTTACTCTACCCTCTATGGCTACACCTTC
CASSYSTLYGYTF
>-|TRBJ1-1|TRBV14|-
TGTGCCAGCAGCCAAGTGGGTCGGCACTCTGGGCCTGAAGCTTTCTTT
CASSQVGRHSGPEAFF
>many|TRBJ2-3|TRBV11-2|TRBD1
TGTGCCAGCAGCTTCGAGGGGGCGCACGGGCAGTATTTT
CASSFEGAHGQYF
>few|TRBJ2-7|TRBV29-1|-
TGCAGCGTTTCGGGAGGGGGCCGGGAGCAGTACTTC
CSVSGGGREQYF
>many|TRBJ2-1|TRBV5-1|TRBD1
TGCGCCAGCACCTGGACAGGGGGTAATGAGCAGTTCTTC
CASTWTGGNEQFF
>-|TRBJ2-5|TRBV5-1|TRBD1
TGCGCCAGCAGCCCCCGGACAGGGTTCGCTCAGGAGACCCAGTACTTC
CASSPRTGFAQETQYF
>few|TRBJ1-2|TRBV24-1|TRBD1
TGTGCCACCAGTGATTCCACAGGGGGTAGAGGCTACACCTTC
CATSDSTGGRGYTF
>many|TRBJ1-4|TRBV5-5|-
TGTGCCAGCAGCAGAACGCGGGGGAATGAAAAACTGTTTTTT
CASSRTRGNEKLFF